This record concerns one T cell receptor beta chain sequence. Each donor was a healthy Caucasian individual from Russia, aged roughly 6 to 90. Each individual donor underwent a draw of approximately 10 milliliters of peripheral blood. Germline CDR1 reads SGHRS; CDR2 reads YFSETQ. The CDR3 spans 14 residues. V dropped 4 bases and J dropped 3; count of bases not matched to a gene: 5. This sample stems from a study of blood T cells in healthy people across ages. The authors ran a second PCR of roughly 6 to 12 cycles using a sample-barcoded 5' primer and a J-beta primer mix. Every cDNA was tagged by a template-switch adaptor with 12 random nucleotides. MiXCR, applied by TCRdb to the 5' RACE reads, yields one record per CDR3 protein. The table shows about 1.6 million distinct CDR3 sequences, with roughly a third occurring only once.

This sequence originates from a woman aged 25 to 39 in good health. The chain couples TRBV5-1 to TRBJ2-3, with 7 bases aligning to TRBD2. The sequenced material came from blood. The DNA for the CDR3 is TGCGCCAGCAGCGCAGGACTAGAGACAGATACGCAGTATTTT. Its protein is CASSAGLETDTQYF.